A selection of T cell receptor beta chains follows, all from one sample in a study of blood T cell repertoires in COVID-19. TCRdb's copy holds only in-frame clones and misses some; the assay was immunoSEQ multiplex PCR. The sample holds roughly 120,000 clones, roughly 91% seen once. Material for sequencing was peripheral blood. These receptors all stem from a woman aged 45-59 years with acute or convalescent COVID-19. The CDR3 runs from the conserved cysteine through the conserved F or W. D genes are given only for firm matches. Size is omitted from some rows. Given values are once, few, many or a class for expanded clones.

J | V | length | size | D | DNA | CDR3
TRBJ2-3 | TRBV6-5 | 11 | - | - | TGTGCCAGGAAGCGCACAGATACGCAGTATTTT | CARKRTDTQYF
TRBJ1-4 | TRBV29-1 | 16 | - | - | TGCAGCGCCAGGAGATCAGGGAGGACAACTAATGAAAAACTGTTTTTT | CSARRSGRTTNEKLFF
TRBJ1-5 | TRBV6-1 | 13 | - | - | TGTGCCAGCAGTGAATTTGGGGGGCAGCCCCAGCATTTT | CASSEFGGQPQHF
TRBJ1-2 | TRBV5-1 | 14 | few | - | TGCGCCAGCAGCCGGGGGACGGTTAACTATGGCTACACCTTC | CASSRGTVNYGYTF
TRBJ2-1 | TRBV29-1 | 14 | once | - | TGCAGCGACCAGTGGGCAGGGCGGGGCAATGAGCAGTTCTTC | CSDQWAGRGNEQFF
TRBJ2-1 | TRBV5-5 | 13 | - | TRBD2 | TGTGCCAGCAGCCACTGGGGGACTAGCGAGCAGTTCTTC | CASSHWGTSEQFF
TRBJ2-6 | TRBV5-1 | 17 | - | TRBD2 | TGCGCCAGCAGCTGCGGGCGCGGGGGGGCTGGGGCCAACGTCCTGACTTTC | CASSCGRGGAGANVLTF
TRBJ2-7 | TRBV29-1 | 12 | - | - | TGCAGCGTTGGGCGGGGGCCCTACGAGCAGTACTTC | CSVGRGPYEQYF
TRBJ2-1 | TRBV6-5 | 15 | - | - | TGTGCCAGCGGTTCAAAAACGGGAATGAACAATGAGCAGTTCTTC | CASGSKTGMNNEQFF
TRBJ1-1 | TRBV7-9 | 15 | - | - | TGTGCCAGCAGCTTAAATCAGGGAACGAACACTGAAGCTTTCTTT | CASSLNQGTNTEAFF
TRBJ2-3 | TRBV11-2 | 16 | - | - | TGTGCCAGCAGCTTGAGAGGGAGACTAGGCACAGATACGCAGTATTTT | CASSLRGRLGTDTQYF
TRBJ1-1 | TRBV11-2 | 12 | once | - | TGTGCCAGCAGCGCCCACAGAGATGAAGCTTTCTTT | CASSAHRDEAFF
TRBJ2-3 | TRBV10-1 | 15 | - | - | TGCGCCAGCAGTGATCCCTTAGCGGGCACAGATACGCAGTATTTT | CASSDPLAGTDTQYF
TRBJ1-5 | TRBV19 | 14 | - | - | TGTGCCAGTAGGGGGGGGGACGGCAATCAGCCCCAGCATTTT | CASRGGDGNQPQHF
TRBJ2-5 | TRBV11-2 | 15 | once | TRBD2 | TGTGCCAGCAGCATTAGCGGGAGAGGTGGAGAGACCCAGTACTTC | CASSISGRGGETQYF
TRBJ2-1 | TRBV7-6 | 17 | once | TRBD2 | TGTGCCAGCAGTCTCGCTGGGGGGGAGAGCTCCTACAATGAGCAGTTCTTC | CASSLAGGESSYNEQFF
TRBJ1-5 | TRBV19 | 17 | once | TRBD1 | TGTGCCAGTAGTATAGAGTCGGACAGGGTAGGAAGGCAGCCCCAGCATTTT | CASSIESDRVGRQPQHF
TRBJ2-7 | TRBV11-2 | 12 | - | - | TGTGCCAGCAGACGGACAGAATTAGAGCAGTACTTC | CASRRTELEQYF
TRBJ2-5 | TRBV19 | 14 | - | - | TGTGCCAGTAGCCGGGACACCCGGTGGGGGACCCAGTACTTC | CASSRDTRWGTQYF
TRBJ1-5 | TRBV27 | 13 | - | - | TGTGCCAGCAGTTTCGGGACAAATCAGCCCCAGCATTTT | CASSFGTNQPQHF
TRBJ2-3 | TRBV11-1 | 16 | - | - | TGTGCCAGCAGCTTAGACCCTAGACCCCGCACAGATACGCAGTATTTT | CASSLDPRPRTDTQYF
TRBJ2-2 | TRBV6-5 | 13 | - | - | TGTGCCAGCAGTTACGCGGGGTCCGGGGAGCTGTTTTTT | CASSYAGSGELFF
TRBJ1-1 | TRBV3-1/TRBV3-2 | 13 | - | TRBD1 | TGTGCCAGCAACACAGGGGGCGTGCGTGAAGCTTTCTTT | CASNTGGVREAFF
TRBJ1-1 | TRBV7-2 | 16 | - | - | TGTGCCAGCAGCTTAGCCACAGGGTTGACCTTGTTTTCCGCTTTCTTT | CASSLATGLTLFSAFF
TRBJ1-6 | TRBV7-2 | 17 | - | - | TGTGCCAGCAGCCCCAACTTTGGAGGGGTAGGCAATTCACCCCTCCACTTT | CASSPNFGGVGNSPLHF
TRBJ1-2 | TRBV27 | 15 | once | - | TGTGCCAGCAGTTTATCGGTCAGGCGAGGAGGGGGCTACACCTTC | CASSLSVRRGGGYTF
TRBJ2-1 | TRBV6-5 | 12 | - | - | TGTGCCAGCAGTTACCGGGGTGGGGAGCAGTTCTTC | CASSYRGGEQFF
TRBJ1-6 | TRBV6-5 | 15 | once | - | TGTGCCAGCAGGCAGGGTCAGGGTGGAAATTCACCCCTCCACTTT | CASRQGQGGNSPLHF
TRBJ1-2 | TRBV6-5 | 12 | once | TRBD1 | TGTGCCAGCAGCCGGGGACAGGGGGGCTACACCTTC | CASSRGQGGYTF
TRBJ1-1 | TRBV4-1 | 17 | - | - | TGCGCCAGCAGCCCCGGGGGGGCGGGACCAGGGGACACTGAAGCTTTCTTT | CASSPGGAGPGDTEAFF
TRBJ2-3 | TRBV3-1/TRBV3-2 | 17 | - | TRBD2 | TGTGCCAGCAGCCCCCCTTGGACTAGCTTTACCACAGATACGCAGTATTTT | CASSPPWTSFTTDTQYF
TRBJ1-5 | TRBV3-1/TRBV3-2 | 13 | - | TRBD1 | TGTGCCAGCAGCCAAGATTTGGGGACAGGCCAGCATTTT | CASSQDLGTGQHF
TRBJ2-3 | TRBV7-7 | 15 | - | TRBD2 | TGTGCCAGCAGCCCTGGGACTAGTTTTAAGGATACGCAGTATTTT | CASSPGTSFKDTQYF
TRBJ2-3 | TRBV29-1 | 16 | - | TRBD2 | TGCAGCGTTGTCGCGGGAGCTAGCGGGGACACAGATACGCAGTATTTT | CSVVAGASGDTDTQYF
TRBJ1-4 | TRBV4-1 | 17 | once | TRBD1 | TGCGCCAGCAGCCAAGAGGCCGCCGGGACAGCAAATGAAAAACTGTTTTTT | CASSQEAAGTANEKLFF
TRBJ1-3 | TRBV3-1/TRBV3-2 | 20 | once | TRBD1 | TGTGCCAGCAGCCAAGATTTCAGGACAGGGGACCTTAGCTCTGGAAACACCATATATTTT | CASSQDFRTGDLSSGNTIYF
TRBJ2-5 | TRBV28 | 16 | - | TRBD2 | TGTGCCAGCAGCACTCGGACTAGAGGCATACAAGAGACCCAGTACTTC | CASSTRTRGIQETQYF
TRBJ2-6 | TRBV19 | 18 | - | TRBD1 | TGTGCCAGTAGTACCTGGACAGGGGGCCCCTCTGGGGCCAACGTCCTGACTTTC | CASSTWTGGPSGANVLTF
TRBJ2-7 | TRBV12-3/TRBV12-4 | 12 | - | - | TGTGCCAGCCGTCTCAGGAACTACGAGCAGTACTTC | CASRLRNYEQYF
TRBJ1-5 | TRBV3-1/TRBV3-2 | 13 | - | TRBD1 | TGTGCCAGCAGCCAAGGACAGGGCCAGCCCCAGCATTTT | CASSQGQGQPQHF
TRBJ2-3 | TRBV7-2 | 17 | few | TRBD2 | TGTGCCAGCAGACGAAGACTAGCGGGCACGACCACAGATACGCAGTATTTT | CASRRRLAGTTTDTQYF
TRBJ1-1 | TRBV7-2 | 14 | - | TRBD1 | TGTGCCAGCAGTCTACAGGGGGGTAGCGCTGAAGCTTTCTTT | CASSLQGGSAEAFF
TRBJ2-1 | TRBV9 | 15 | - | TRBD2 | TGTGCCAGCACCCCAGGGACTAGCGGGACGGGGGAGCAGTTCTTC | CASTPGTSGTGEQFF
TRBJ1-1 | TRBV2 | 15 | - | - | TGTGCCAGCAGTGACCAGGGAAGTATGAACACTGAAGCTTTCTTT | CASSDQGSMNTEAFF
TRBJ1-1 | TRBV18 | 14 | - | - | TGTGCCAGCTCACCATCCGGGGGGAACACTGAAGCTTTCTTT | CASSPSGGNTEAFF
TRBJ2-5 | TRBV5-1 | 15 | - | TRBD2 | TGCGCCAGCAGCTTACTAGCGGGAGTACAAGAGACCCAGTACTTC | CASSLLAGVQETQYF
TRBJ2-3 | TRBV29-1 | 14 | - | - | TGCAGCGTTGAGGCAGGGGATAGCACAGATACGCAGTATTTT | CSVEAGDSTDTQYF
TRBJ2-5 | TRBV2 | 16 | - | TRBD2 | TGTGCCAGCAGTGAGGTGGTAGCGGGAGCCGCAAAGACCCAGTACTTC | CASSEVVAGAAKTQYF
TRBJ2-7 | TRBV10-1 | 17 | - | TRBD2 | TGCGCCAGCAGTGAGTCACTAGCGTCAAATAACTCCTACGAGCAGTACTTC | CASSESLASNNSYEQYF
TRBJ2-2 | TRBV19 | 17 | once | TRBD2 | TGTGCCAGTAGTATTGGTAGCGGGAGTTTTGACACCGGGGAGCTGTTTTTT | CASSIGSGSFDTGELFF